The text below deals with one T cell receptor (beta chain). This clone was detected only once. Its antigen is currently not known. Qualities for individual bases were not recorded, and no much larger clone is one base off. Inclusion was restricted to participants for whom at least one PBMC sample before ART initiation and at least two post-ART samples were available. Treatment was received in the United States of America by all participants with HIV. Before DNA extraction, cryopreserved samples of about 1-11 million PBMC were thawed and then washed. At the time of the earliest PBMC sample, participants with HIV were aged between about 20 and 54 years. Each participant contributed PBMC samples from 1-4 timepoints before ART initiation and 2-8 timepoints after ART initiation, with a median of 7 samples. For every participant, serial HIV viral load, CD4+ T-cell count, ART history and demographic data were obtained. Using a Qiagen kit on a QIAcube, genomic DNA was extracted from unsorted PBMC, with samples processed in batches of 12.

This sample is part of a study of long-term antiretroviral therapy in people with HIV (dated by TCRdb to between 2022 and 2023). A note on the overall study: The earliest samples were collected about a decade before the 2015 WHO recommendation for immediate ART, when ART was typically delayed until CD4 counts fell. A total of around 190 cryopreserved PBMC samples came from approximately 30 adults with confirmed HIV infection and were collected serially over a mean of roughly six years (range 1-12). About 35% of the 30 participants with HIV were female. No cross-contamination during QIAcube processing was shown when test extractions of a monoclonal T-cell line were performed alongside a few dozen polyclonal samples. A retrospective serial study tested whether ART initiation and durable HIV suppression were associated with changes in peripheral blood TRB repertoire composition and diversity.

The immunoSEQ hsTCRB v3.0 assay was used at survey level resolution for TRB variable region sequencing. A depth of about 40,000-50,000 T-cell genomes per sample was targeted for TRB sequencing. TRB libraries were pooled and sequenced on an Illumina MiSeq using a v3 150-cycle kit. From the authors' description of their analysis: Repertoire analysis was performed in R inside a reproducible Nextflow workflow that covered QC, data transformation and analysis. LymphoSeq2, an R package for exploring AIRR-Seq data, was used to implement custom analyses. A handful of samples that produced fewer than 5000 total TRB sequences were removed, so 180 or so HIV repertoires were analyzed. Of the approximately 190 retained HIV repertoires, roughly 61 were collected before and around 130 after ART initiation. Each repertoire was downsampled to 5000 TRB nucleotide sequences, and summary statistics were averaged across 100 downsampling iterations. TRB sequences were retained for analysis only if CDR3 regions of at least seven amino acids were present. Diversity was measured with a Shannon entropy-derived clonality score and the Gini coefficient. In the repertoire networks, any two of the top 5000 CDR3 amino acid sequences were connected whenever the two sequences differed by an edit distance of one. GLIPH2 predicted antigen specificity groups and MHC restriction for TRB CDR3 amino acid sequences. To flag known associations with CMV, EBV, HIV or tissue antigens, CDR3 amino acid sequences were compared against VDJdb and McPAS-TCR. Pre-ART, post-ART and control groups were compared with Wilcoxon signed-rank tests and Holm-Bonferroni correction. TCRdb's version of the immuneACCESS table is confined to in-frame rearrangements and falls short of the full clone set. An unresolved V gene accounts for under half of the shortfall where checked; the remainder is of unknown origin. V, J and clone size reflect that table, while D and trimming were determined from the DNA. The sample records around 30,000 clones, approximately 94% of which are singletons. The leading ten clones occupy less than 3% of the sample.

Results the study describes overall, beyond this receptor: Unsorted PBMC were profiled instead of sorted CD4+ and CD8+ T cells because pre-ART samples had limited cell numbers. ART initiation was associated with a significant increase in TRB diversity, but diversity stayed significantly below transplant donor controls even after long-term ART. HIV repertoires had narrower CDR3 length ranges than controls, and the network structure suggested an antigen-experienced repertoire that shifted only slightly toward naive after ART. The samples span the years 2004 to 2017, and the ART regimens used at that time may not be as effective as current regimens. No data were available on ART adherence, viral resistance or therapy changes, limiting inferences about post-ART repertoire changes. The repertoire was dominated across all time points by expanded TRB clones identified before ART initiation, although this dominance was seen to fluctuate and to decrease in many PLHIV after ART. Since PBMC availability was limited, sequencing covered only the TCR beta chain, with no alpha chain pairing.

Reading from cysteine to phenylalanine, the CDR3 counts 14 amino acids. The only DNA kept is the CDR3, 42 bases in frame from the first base. CDR1 and CDR2, looked up from the germline V gene, are SNHLY and FYNNEI. The germline V end is reduced by 7 bases and the J end by 3 bases; junction bases left unmatched: 8. Sequences were derived from unsorted PBMCs, sampled around 7.4 years after starting antiretroviral therapy. This receptor was taken from a man aged 50-59 years with HIV. Rearrangement joined TRBV2 to TRBJ1-2; 7 junctional bases match TRBD1. CDR3 region: CASKRGPVDYGYTF. The nucleotide sequence is given as TGTGCCAGCAAGAGGGGGCCGGTCGACTATGGCTACACCTTC.